This T cell receptor beta chain comes out of a study of cytomegalovirus exposure and HLA in healthy donors. Study context: The roughly 120 million unique TCR beta sequences, from roughly 170 million T cells, were found by an earlier analysis.

Study-level results: One variant, a missense change in DCLRE1C, was linked in a later analysis to TCR beta V- and J-gene trimming. DRB1 had the most TCR associations and HLA-C the fewest, a later analysis found, with rates varying by HLA locus. After further analysis at a later stage, roughly 16,000 TCR beta sequences were associated with HLA alleles at 0.05 false discovery rate.

Vbeta (60) and Jbeta (13) primers were used in the PCR. Sequencing was performed with immunoSEQ multiplex PCR; in TCRdb, only in-frame clones are kept and a portion is missing. In the table there are 160,000 or so clones, around 77% of which are singletons. On this clone: Its antigen is still unknown.

V shed 3 bases and J shed 4 bases, with 15 bases lying between them. The CDR3 has 15 amino acids. The germline V gene encodes CDR1 SGDLS and CDR2 YYNGEE. This chain joins TRBV9 and TRBJ2-3; maybe TRBD2 (5 bases). Specimen: PBMCs. This TCR came from a woman aged 30 to 39 in good health and CMV-seronegative. CDR3 DNA: TGTGCCAGCAGCGAGGAGGACTTTGGGGCAGATACGCAGTATTTT. Translation gives CASSEEDFGADTQYF.